Listed below are T cell receptor beta chains from one sample, sequenced in a study of T-cell memory formation after mild COVID-19. TCRdb reprocessed the 5' RACE reads via MiXCR and lists one record per CDR3 protein. Among about 290,000 distinct CDR3 sequences listed, roughly 15% were seen once. The sample was PBMCs or a T cell subset sorted from them (not recorded which). The receptors shown here come from a man aged 18-30 years who had mild COVID-19 (a few samples of this study predate the infection). Cell type and time point are not known. Both conserved end residues are part of each CDR3.

v_call	j_call	cdr3_aa
TRBV7-6	TRBJ2-7	CASSLGVRSYEQYF
TRBV5-6	TRBJ1-2	CASRFGTGGYTF
TRBV28	TRBJ1-1	CASSSNAAGGQMNTEAFF
TRBV4-2	TRBJ2-3	CASSQLDGSDTKYF
TRBV20-1	TRBJ2-1	CSARPGRGRLSYNEQFF
TRBV11-2	TRBJ2-7	CASRLTGKHPYEQYF
TRBV20-1	TRBJ2-3	CSARNLADLTDTQYF
TRBV5-1	TRBJ1-1	CASSLIAGGNTEAFF
TRBV6-2/TRBV6-3	TRBJ1-2	CASRSRKGYTF
TRBV9	TRBJ2-5	CASSVGPGFGETQYF
TRBV7-8	TRBJ2-5	CASSQQGSAETQYF
TRBV18	TRBJ2-6	CASSPSPSSGANVLTF
TRBV5-6	TRBJ2-3	CASSRGLAGARTDTQYF
TRBV12-3/TRBV12-4	TRBJ2-7	CASSDGQYYEQYF
TRBV7-2	TRBJ1-2	CASSSTGMEDYGYTF
TRBV6-5	TRBJ1-5	CASAARGGGQPQHF
TRBV7-2	TRBJ2-1	CASSLVRGGQYNEQFF
TRBV12-3/TRBV12-4	TRBJ1-1	CASSLNPAGAFF
TRBV7-6	TRBJ1-6	CASSLKWGDSPLHF
TRBV27	TRBJ2-2	CASSLSNGGELFF
TRBV10-3	TRBJ1-6	CAISRGWDNSPLHF
TRBV12-3/TRBV12-4	TRBJ2-1	CASRESYNEQFF
TRBV7-9	TRBJ2-5	CASSLPGATETQYF
TRBV29-1	TRBJ2-3	CSVAGAWADTQYF
TRBV12-3/TRBV12-4	TRBJ2-3	CASSIAGTLTDTQYF
TRBV12-3/TRBV12-4	TRBJ1-2	CASKIGTDANYGYTF
TRBV5-6	TRBJ1-6	CASSLTQQANSPLHF
TRBV5-5	TRBJ1-1	CASSSSPFTGGTEAFF
TRBV4-1	TRBJ2-2	CASSQVWTANTGELFF
TRBV5-1	TRBJ1-5	CASSSQGGGNQPQHF
TRBV7-9	TRBJ1-1	CASSLFEGTEAFF
TRBV6-5	TRBJ1-2	CASSGNRGARGYTF
TRBV7-9	TRBJ1-4	CASSPGGPNEKLFF
TRBV20-1	TRBJ2-7	CSARSSGVSYEQYF
TRBV5-1	TRBJ1-2	CASSFTGTGPYGYTF
TRBV7-3	TRBJ2-3	CASSSGSRVDTQYF
TRBV5-1	TRBJ1-2	CASSDNPGTPYNYGYTF
TRBV5-1	TRBJ1-1	CASQAGGGMNTEAFF
TRBV4-1	TRBJ2-3	CASSQEAPQGQGPTDTQYF
TRBV5-1	TRBJ1-2	CASSWGHGNFYTF
TRBV4-1	TRBJ1-5	CASSVGGVGRNQPQHF
TRBV7-9	TRBJ2-3	CASSPGLFRRTDTQYF